Listed here are 26 T cell receptor beta chains from one sample, sequenced in a study of neurological immune-mediated disorders (dated by TCRdb to between 2018 and 2020). Library method: 5' RACE. The instrument was an Illumina HiSeq 2500. The public reads were quality trimmed at Q25 with fastp and then assembled into clones with MiXCR by TCRdb, keeping productive beta chains. Identical CDR3 proteins give one entry, which carries the most common genes and DNA. The sample profile shows about 82,000 distinct CDR3 sequences; just over 2.5% of them were found once. The ten largest make up 1.1% of the sample. The sample was PBMCs. These receptor sequences come from a woman aged 25 to 45 with multiple sclerosis.

This clonotype has at least ten counts. The chain is built from TRBV11-2 and TRBJ2-1, with a tentative D call TRBD2 (6 bases). Trimming shortened V by 7 bases and J by 4 bases, and 17 bases separated the two germline ends. Germline CDR1 SGHAT, CDR2 FQNNGV. The CDR3 consists of 15 residues. Here the CDR3 reads CASNPQRALYNEQFF. The CDR3 nucleotides are TGTGCCAGCAACCCCCAGCGGGCCTTATACAATGAGCAGTTCTTC.

This clonotype has a count of ten or more. This chain uses TRBV20-1 with TRBJ2-7; 9 bases align to TRBD1. The germline V gene has CDR1 DFQATT and CDR2 SNEGSKA (reference sequence). The CDR3 totals 14 residues. V shed 5 bases, J shed 5 bases, and the junction held 10 bases outside the gene matches. DNA for the CDR3: TGCAGTGCTTTTCACAGGGGGCGATTCAACGAGCAGTACTTC. Residues: CSAFHRGRFNEQYF.

This clonotype occurred many times. The chain has TRBV6-1 and TRBJ1-2; no firm D call. CDR3 size: 14 residues. CDR1 and CDR2 (germline): MNHNS, SASEGT. Trimming shortened V by 3 bases and J by 4 bases, and 12 bases separated the two germline ends. Here the CDR3 reads CASSDLLRLYGYTF. DNA of the CDR3: TGTGCCAGCAGTGACTTATTACGCCTCTATGGCTACACCTTC.

This clonotype was seen ten or more times. The genes are TRBV20-1 and TRBJ2-7; tentative D call: TRBD2 (6 bases). The CDR3 loop spans 18 amino acids. The germline gives CDR1 DFQATT, CDR2 SNEGSKA (reference sequence). Trimming left V 1 base short and J 0 bases short, with 22 bases between. The CDR3 DNA is TGCAGTGCTAGAGCCCCCTGGAGGGGTCAGCGAAGCTCCTACGAGCAGTACTTC. Protein product: CSARAPWRGQRSSYEQYF.

Ten or more counts support this clonotype. The genes are TRBV15 and TRBJ1-1, with D perhaps TRBD1 (5 bases). CDR1 LNHNV and CDR2 YYDKDF come from the germline V gene (reference sequence). The CDR3 spans 15 residues. Trimming took off 0 bases at V and 4 bases at J, with 12 bases between the two ends. The CDR3 region has the DNA TGTGCCACCAGCAGAGATCTCGGGGGGGGCACTGAAGCTTTCTTT. Translating gives CATSRDLGGGTEAFF.

At least ten counts were recorded for this clonotype. The chain combines TRBV20-1 with TRBJ2-7; D unclear. Trimming pared 3 bases from V and 7 bases from J, leaving 19 bases between. CDR3 length: 14 amino acids. Germline values: CDR1 DFQATT, CDR2 SNEGSKA (reference sequence). CDR3 in amino acids: CSASPVESLREQYF. DNA for the CDR3: TGCAGTGCTAGTCCAGTTGAGTCCCTCCGGGAGCAGTACTTC.

This clonotype was observed many times. This chain joins TRBV20-1 and TRBJ2-7, with a weak D call TRBD1 (5 bases). Trimming pared 1 base from V and 3 bases from J, leaving 13 bases between. The CDR3 covers 14 residues. Germline-derived CDR1 and CDR2 are DFQATT and SNEGSKA (reference sequence). CDR3 in DNA: TGCAGTGCTAGAGGCTCGGACACCATCTACGAGCAGTACTTC. Its translation: CSARGSDTIYEQYF.

This clonotype has at least ten counts. The chain employs TRBV4-3 and TRBJ2-1, with unresolved D. Germline CDR1 is LGHNA and CDR2 is YSLEER. V lost 0 bases, J lost 0 bases, and 12 bases lay in between. The CDR3 is made up of 17 amino acids. CDR3 nucleotide sequence: TGCGCCAGCAGCCAAGATGGATTCCCAAGCTCCTACAATGAGCAGTTCTTC. This translates into CASSQDGFPSSYNEQFF.

There are many counts of this clonotype. J is TRBJ2-1 and V is TRBV28; TRBD2 agrees at 11 bases. The germline V gene encodes CDR1 MDHEN and CDR2 SYDVKM. The CDR3 extends over 16 amino acids. Germline trimming cut 5 bases from V and 2 bases from J; bases unmatched to any gene: 5. The CDR3, as DNA: TGTGCCAGCAGTAACTTAGCGGGAGGGACCTACAATGAGCAGTTCTTC. Translation gives CASSNLAGGTYNEQFF.

The sample holds many counts of this clonotype. CDR3 residues: CASSFRVGNTEAFF. CDR3 nucleotides: TGTGCCAGCAGCTTCAGGGTTGGGAACACTGAAGCTTTCTTT. The chain is built from TRBV7-8 and TRBJ1-1; D perhaps matches TRBD1 (5 bases). V lost 3 bases and J lost 1, with 9 bases in between. Looked up from germline, CDR1 is SGHVS and CDR2 is FQNEAQ. The CDR3 has 14 amino acids.

This clonotype showed up many times. The chain uses TRBV7-9 and TRBJ2-1; D is possibly TRBD2 (5 bases). Trimming shortened V by 8 bases and J by 5 bases, and 16 bases separated the two germline ends. Germline CDR1 is SEHNR and CDR2 is FQNEAQ (reference sequence). CDR3 length: 14 amino acids. The DNA of the CDR3 is TGTGCCAGCCGCCCCGGAGGCGGACACAATGAGCAGTTCTTC. Encoded protein: CASRPGGGHNEQFF.

This clonotype has a count of ten or more. The chain combines TRBV7-2 with TRBJ1-1; D is possibly TRBD1 (6 bases). The CDR3 covers 18 residues. Trimming stripped 5 bases from V and 1 base from J, with 23 bases between. The germline V gene has CDR1 SGHTA and CDR2 FQGNSA. CDR3 sequence reads: CASSTEMGDIRSNTEAFF. The CDR3 coding sequence is TGTGCCAGCAGCACAGAAATGGGGGACATCCGGTCGAACACTGAAGCTTTCTTT.

This clonotype has at least ten counts. V usage is TRBV20-1 and J usage is TRBJ1-5; TRBD1 matches 10 bases. CDR1 is DFQATT and CDR2 is SNEGSKA in the germline V gene (reference sequence). Trimming cost V 4 bases and J 6 bases; bases outside gene matches: 9. CDR3 size: 15 residues. CDR3 loop: CSANPPGQGLQPQHF. The CDR3 DNA reads TGCAGTGCTAATCCCCCGGGACAGGGGCTTCAGCCCCAGCATTTT.

This clonotype was seen ten or more times. This chain connects TRBV28 to TRBJ2-7; TRBD1 is a possible D gene (6 bases). The germline CDR1 and CDR2 sequences are MDHEN and SYDVKM. Trimming shortened V by 4 bases and J by 3 bases, and 13 bases separated the two germline ends. There are 14 residues in the CDR3. The CDR3: CASSYRATFYEQYF. CDR3 DNA: TGTGCCAGCAGTTACAGGGCTACCTTCTACGAGCAGTACTTC. Full variable domain (remainder filled in from reference TRBV28 and TRBJ2-7): DVKVTQSSRYLVKRTGEKVFLECVQDMDHENMFWYRQDPGLGLRLIYFSYDVKMKEKGDIPEGYSVSREKKERFSLILESASTNQTSMYLCASSYRATFYEQYFGPGTRLTVT.

At least ten counts were recorded for this clonotype. V and J are TRBV6-5 and TRBJ1-5, with a possible D match to TRBD1 (5 bases). This CDR3 comprises 13 residues. In germline, CDR1 is MNHEY, CDR2 SVGAGI. Trimming took 2 bases from V and 5 from J, leaving 7 bases between them. The CDR3 DNA sequence: TGTGCCAGCAGTTACCAGGGAGATCAGCCCCAGCATTTT. This gives the protein CASSYQGDQPQHF.

This clonotype occurred many times. V usage is TRBV5-1 and J usage is TRBJ2-7; 12 bases line up with TRBD2. V lost 2 bases, J lost 0 bases, and 6 bases stayed unmatched. Germline values: CDR1 SGHRS, CDR2 YFSETQ. The CDR3 runs 17 residues. CDR3 nucleotide sequence: TGCGCCAGCAGCTTCGGACTAGCGGGATTAAGCTCCTACGAGCAGTACTTC. Translating it yields CASSFGLAGLSSYEQYF.

This clonotype was picked up many times. The rearrangement uses TRBV6-4 and TRBJ2-3; 9 bases line up with TRBD2. V gave up 4 bases and J gave up 5 bases; unmatched junction bases: 4. This CDR3 is built from 14 residues. The germline V gene has CDR1 MRHNA and CDR2 SNTAGT. The CDR3 sequence is CASSVAGEGDTQYF. The CDR3 DNA sequence: TGTGCCAGCAGTGTAGCGGGAGAGGGAGATACGCAGTATTTT.

This clonotype was detected many times. The CDR3 spells CASSLNQQPQHF. DNA of the CDR3: TGTGCCAGCAGCTTAAACCAGCAGCCCCAGCATTTT. The V call is TRBV7-2, the J call TRBJ1-5; no definite D call. The CDR3 length is 12 residues. Germline loops: CDR1 SGHTA, CDR2 FQGNSA. Trimming cost V 2 bases and J 7 bases, with 6 bases left between them.

Within the sample, this clonotype is medium-sized (0.01 to 0.1%). The chain employs TRBV7-2 and TRBJ2-5; maybe TRBD1 (5 bases). Germline V gene lookup returns CDR1 SGHTA and CDR2 FQGNSA. Trimming removed 4 bases at V and 2 bases at J, with 8 bases between. The CDR3 consists of 13 residues. The CDR3 DNA sequence: TGTGCCAGCAGCTCCCGACAGCAAGAGACCCAGTACTTC. Translating gives CASSSRQQETQYF.

This clonotype was observed many times. The rearrangement links TRBV20-1 to TRBJ2-1; 10 bases match TRBD2. Germline lookup yields CDR1 DFQATT and CDR2 SNEGSKA (reference sequence). The CDR3 sequence is 14 residues long. The V and J ends lost 3 bases and 7 bases, in that order; junction bases with no gene match: 6. CDR3 amino acids: CSARSSGSLNEQFF. For the CDR3, the DNA is TGCAGTGCTAGGTCTAGCGGGAGTTTGAATGAGCAGTTCTTC.

This clonotype came up a few times. The genes are TRBV20-1 and TRBJ2-5, with D tentatively TRBD2 (6 bases). V lost 3 bases and J 7 bases, leaving 18 bases between the germline ends. This CDR3 contains 14 residues. Germline V gives CDR1 DFQATT, CDR2 SNEGSKA (reference sequence). CDR3 sequence reads: CSASVTSGGGTQYF. In nucleotides, the CDR3 is TGCAGTGCTAGCGTGACTAGTGGAGGAGGGACCCAGTACTTC.

This clonotype occurred many times. The J gene is TRBJ1-1, the V gene TRBV6-6; the D gene is possibly TRBD1 (6 bases). CDR3 length: 14 amino acids. Germline CDR1 and CDR2: MNHNY and SVGAGI (reference sequence). V lost 2 bases and J lost 4, with 11 bases in between. The CDR3: CASSYTQGSTEAFF. The CDR3 nucleotides read TGTGCCAGCAGTTACACGCAGGGGTCCACTGAAGCTTTCTTT.

At least ten counts were recorded for this clonotype. The V call is TRBV7-2, the J call TRBJ1-1; a weak D match, TRBD1 (5 bases). The germline V and J ends were trimmed by 3 bases and 0 bases, with 11 bases remaining between them. CDR3 length: 15 amino acids. Germline CDR1 and CDR2: SGHTA and FQGNSA. The CDR3 nucleotides read TGTGCCAGCAGCTTTTCGGGGGGGGTGAACACTGAAGCTTTCTTT. This gives the protein CASSFSGGVNTEAFF.

Ten or more counts support this clonotype. One base away lies a much larger clone, so this may be a sequencing read error. The V gene is TRBV18, the J gene TRBJ1-1; D is ambiguous. The CDR3 loop spans 11 amino acids. Germline values: CDR1 KGHSH, CDR2 LQKENI. V lost 4 bases and J 1 base, leaving 1 base between the germline ends. This CDR3 is CASSQNTEAFF. DNA of the CDR3: TGTGCCAGCTCACAGAACACTGAAGCTTTCTTT.

The genes are TRBV29-1 and TRBJ1-1; the match to TRBD1 covers 8 bases. V shed 7 bases, J shed 1 base, and the junction held 5 bases outside the gene matches. In germline, CDR1 is SQVTM, CDR2 ANQGSEA. The length of the CDR3 is 13 residues. CDR3: CSAHGQGNTEAFF. For the CDR3, the DNA is TGCAGCGCCCACGGACAGGGGAACACTGAAGCTTTCTTT.

Many counts were recorded for this clonotype. The chain joins TRBV20-1 to TRBJ1-1; 11 positions match TRBD1. Germline assignment: CDR1 DFQATT and CDR2 SNEGSKA (reference sequence). This CDR3 contains 16 residues. The J segment lost 5 bases and the V segment lost 6 bases, leaving 14 bases of the junction unmatched. The CDR3: CSAKPGQGVVLTEAFF. The DNA of the CDR3 is TGCAGTGCCAAACCGGGACAGGGGGTAGTTTTGACTGAAGCTTTCTTT.